This T cell receptor (beta chain) was sequenced in a study of blood T cell repertoires in COVID-19. Across the study: Both acute and convalescent COVID-19 samples were obtained from the United States, Italy and Spain. PBMCs, B-cell-depleted T cells, or T cells provided the cDNA or gDNA that made up the material.

The CDR3 runs 15 residues. With V trimmed by 3 bases and J by 7 bases, 7 bases remained unmatched. CDR1 KGHSH and CDR2 LQKENI come from the germline V gene. Some clones are missing from TCRdb's copy, which holds only in-frame ones; the method was immunoSEQ multiplex PCR. The table lists about 84,000 clones, about 80% of them singletons. This receptor was obtained from a man aged 50-59 years with active or convalescent COVID-19. Sequencing was performed on peripheral blood. The chain employs TRBV18 and TRBJ2-1, with 9 bases fitting TRBD2. CDR3 amino acids: CASSPSGGAGNEQFF. CDR3 bases: TGTGCCAGCTCACCTAGCGGGGGCGCCGGGAATGAGCAGTTCTTC. The variable domain in full, completed from reference TRBV18 and TRBJ2-1, reads NAGVMQNPRHLVRRRGQEARLRCSPMKGHSHVYWYRQLPEEGLKFMVYLQKENIIDESGMPKERFSAEFPKEGPSILRIQQVVRGDSAAYFCASSPSGGAGNEQFFGPGTRLTVL.